This entry lists 23 T cell receptor beta chains sequenced from one sample in a study of OX40 agonist ivuxolimab in advanced cancers. Libraries were made using the immunoSEQ multiplex PCR assay. TCRdb took over this immuneACCESS table, retaining in-frame rearrangements with V and J assigned. Such tables are incomplete; in checked studies, under half of the missing clones stem from an unresolved V gene, and the remainder is unexplained. The sample profile shows 40,000 to 45,000 clones; more than 70% of them were found once. The top ten hold 3% to 4.5% of the sample. This material consisted of CD4+ or CD8+ T cells sorted from blood, taken in a trial of the OX40 agonist ivuxolimab. Every receptor here comes from an adult with an advanced solid tumor such as melanoma, head and neck, liver or kidney cancer.

This chain links TRBV27 with TRBJ2-7; 7 bases map to TRBD2. Germline lookup yields CDR1 MNHEY and CDR2 SMNVEV (reference sequence). The CDR3 loop spans 14 amino acids. J was trimmed by 2 bases and V by 8 bases; bases with no gene match: 9. The CDR3 DNA is TGTGCCAGCGGCCTGGGGGGAGGGCCCTACGAGCAGTACTTC. Translation: CASGLGGGPYEQYF.

Remarks on this clone: One end of the junction does not line up with germline, which may come from a read error. J is TRBJ2-1 and V is TRBV5-1; 7 bases align to TRBD2. Germline V gene sequence: CDR1 SGHRS, CDR2 YFSETQ. The CDR3 is 14 residues long. The CDR3 region has the DNA TGCTCCAGCTCGCCGGGAGGTTCCTACAATGAGCAGTTCTTC. This encodes CSSSPGGSYNEQFF.

J is TRBJ2-3 and V is TRBV7-4; no clear D. V was cut by 5 bases and J by 6 bases, with 15 bases left in between. The CDR3 length is 14 residues. Germline CDR1 reads SGHVT; CDR2 reads SQSDAQ. CDR3 DNA: TGTGCCAGCAGCCTCAGACATTTACAGGATACGCAGTATTTT. It codes for CASSLRHLQDTQYF.

The chain carries TRBV19 and TRBJ1-2, with D unresolved. CDR3 length: 11 residues. V dropped 6 bases and J dropped 8 bases, with 10 bases sitting between them. Germline CDR1 and CDR2: LNHDA and SQIVND (reference sequence). CDR3 region: CASSESRGYTF. The CDR3 nucleotides read TGTGCCAGTAGCGAATCGCGGGGCTACACCTTC.

The chain carries TRBV7-3 and TRBJ1-1; D call uncertain. With 4 bases removed from V and 2 bases from J, the gap between germline ends came to 8 bases. The length of the CDR3 is 13 residues. Germline V gives CDR1 SGHTA, CDR2 FQGTGA. CDR3 protein: CASSSNRNTEAFF. The CDR3, as DNA: TGTGCCAGCAGCTCGAATAGAAACACTGAAGCTTTCTTT.

The chain employs TRBV5-4 and TRBJ2-3; no definite D call. Looked up from germline, CDR1 is SGHNT and CDR2 is YYREEE (reference sequence). The V end lost 3 bases, the J end lost 3 bases, and 17 bases lay between the germline ends. The CDR3 contains 16 residues. DNA for the CDR3: TGTGCCAGCAGCTCCCGCAGGTCCTCAAGTACAGATACGCAGTATTTT. It encodes CASSSRRSSSTDTQYF.

The sample holds a few counts of this clone. The chain combines TRBV7-2 with TRBJ1-2; D unresolved. V lost 1 base, J lost 3 bases, and 9 bases lay in between. This CDR3 is built from 14 residues. Germline CDR1 is SGHTA and CDR2 is FQGNSA. In DNA form, the CDR3 reads TGTGCCAGCAGCTTAGTACAGTTGGACTATGGCTACACCTTC. This translates into CASSLVQLDYGYTF.

The chain uses TRBV28 and TRBJ1-1; D is possibly TRBD1 (6 bases). V lost 4 bases, J lost 0 bases, and 12 bases lay in between. Germline V gene sequence: CDR1 MDHEN, CDR2 SYDVKM. The CDR3 consists of 15 residues. CDR3 in DNA: TGTGCCAGCAGTTCGTGGGGGGCGGTGAACACTGAAGCTTTCTTT. The encoded protein is CASSSWGAVNTEAFF.

This chain connects TRBV7-2 to TRBJ1-2; a weak D match, TRBD1 (6 bases). The CDR3 runs 14 residues. V was clipped by 4 bases and J by 0 bases, with 9 bases between them. Germline V lookup: CDR1 SGHTA, CDR2 FQGNSA. The CDR3, as DNA: TGTGCCAGCAGCTCAGGGGTCGCTAACTATGGCTACACCTTC. This encodes CASSSGVANYGYTF.

V and J are TRBV19 and TRBJ2-3, with D perhaps TRBD1 (5 bases). V lost 9 bases and J lost 1, with 11 bases in between. Per the germline V gene, CDR1 is LNHDA and CDR2 is SQIVND (reference sequence). The CDR3 is 13 residues long. The CDR3 loop reads CASRQRGTDTQYF. DNA of the CDR3: TGTGCCAGCCGACAGCGAGGCACAGATACGCAGTATTTT. The complete variable domain, with remaining parts taken from reference TRBV19 and TRBJ2-3, reads DGGITQSPKYLFRKEGQNVTLSCEQNLNHDAMYWYRQDPGQGLRLIYYSQIVNDFQKGDIAEGYSVSREKKESFPLTVTSAQKNPTAFYLCASRQRGTDTQYFGPGTRLTVL.

The chain carries TRBV7-9 and TRBJ1-2; TRBD1 matches 7 bases. Germline lookup yields CDR1 SEHNR and CDR2 FQNEAQ (reference sequence). The CDR3 consists of 16 residues. J was trimmed by 3 bases and V by 5 bases; bases with no gene match: 12. CDR3 loop: CASSRKGGRGDYGYTF. CDR3 in DNA: TGTGCCAGCAGCCGTAAAGGGGGCAGGGGGGACTATGGCTACACCTTC. Using reference TRBV7-9 and TRBJ1-2 for the parts outside the CDR3, the full variable domain is DTGVSQNPRHKITKRGQNVTFRCDPISEHNRLYWYRQTLGQGPEFLTYFQNEAQLEKSRLLSDRFSAERPKGSFSTLEIQRTEQGDSAMYLCASSRKGGRGDYGYTFGSGTRLTVV.

The rearrangement joins TRBV11-2 to TRBJ1-2, with a possible D match to TRBD1 (5 bases). The CDR3 extends over 14 amino acids. Germline V gene lookup returns CDR1 SGHAT and CDR2 FQNNGV. Trimming took 5 bases from V and 0 from J, leaving 10 bases between them. CDR3 sequence (DNA): TGTGCCAGCAGCACTTCGACAGCTAACTATGGCTACACCTTC. It specifies CASSTSTANYGYTF.

The CDR3 nucleotides are TGTGCCAGCAGTTACAGGACAGGGAACACTGAAGCTTTCTTT. It is translated as CASSYRTGNTEAFF. J is TRBJ1-1 and V is TRBV6-5, with 7 bases fitting TRBD1. From germline, CDR1 is MNHEY and CDR2 SVGAGI. After removal of 2 bases from V and 1 base from J, the junction contained 1 base not matched to a gene. The CDR3 loop spans 14 amino acids.

With regard to this clone: This CDR3 is also generated by other DNA sequences in the sample. The rearrangement uses TRBV4-1 and TRBJ1-4; D ambiguous. The CDR3 has 14 residues. Germline CDR1 MGHRA, CDR2 YSYEKL. The ends were cut back, 0 bases at V and 3 bases at J, with 5 bases in the middle. The CDR3 is CASSQDYSNEKLFF. The CDR3 DNA is TGCGCCAGCAGCCAAGATTATTCTAATGAAAAACTGTTTTTT.

This chain joins TRBV28 and TRBJ2-1, with D unclear. V was shortened by 2 bases and J by 9 bases, with 8 bases between the two germline ends. The CDR3 contains 12 residues. Germline V gene lookup returns CDR1 MDHEN and CDR2 SYDVKM. CDR3 DNA: TGTGCCAGCAGTTTAAAGGGATTTGAGCAGTTCTTC. Amino acid sequence: CASSLKGFEQFF.

The rearrangement uses TRBV21-1 and TRBJ2-3. TRBV21-1 is a documented pseudogene. The CDR3 covers 16 residues. The CDR3 DNA is TGTGCCAGCAGCAAAGAGGGCAGTACTAGCACAGATACGCAGTATTTT. This sequence encodes CASSKEGSTSTDTQYF.

The chain combines TRBV29-1 with TRBJ2-1, with unresolved D. Trimming took 7 bases from V and 3 from J, leaving 13 bases between them. The CDR3 has 13 amino acids. Germline values: CDR1 SQVTM, CDR2 ANQGSEA. The CDR3 DNA is TGCAGCGCTCTCCGGGTAGACTACAATGAGCAGTTCTTC. This sequence encodes CSALRVDYNEQFF.

This rearrangement joins TRBV27 to TRBJ2-3; 14 bases map to TRBD2. The CDR3 is 19 amino acids. Germline V lookup: CDR1 MNHEY, CDR2 SMNVEV (reference sequence). The V segment lost 1 base and the J segment 2 bases; nucleotides outside the gene matches: 8. CDR3 nucleotides: TGTGCCAGCAGTTTATTTGGACTAGCGGGAGGATTGAACACAGATACGCAGTATTTT. This gives the protein CASSLFGLAGGLNTDTQYF.

This rearrangement joins TRBV5-6 to TRBJ1-1; D may be TRBD1 (5 bases). Per germline, CDR1 SGHDT and CDR2 YYEEEE. This CDR3 is built from 15 residues. The V end was cut by 0 bases, the J end by 11 bases, with 20 bases between. The CDR3 DNA follows: TGTGCCAGCAGCTTGGGAGTATTGGGGACGTGGTGGGCTTTCTTT. As protein: CASSLGVLGTWWAFF.

In DNA, the CDR3 is TGTGCCAGCTCACCAACTTTAGAGTACGAGCAGTACTTC. It yields the protein CASSPTLEYEQYF. V usage is TRBV18 and J usage is TRBJ2-7; D gene unclear. V lost 2 bases, J lost 4 bases, and 9 bases lay in between. From germline, CDR1 is KGHSH and CDR2 LQKENI. This CDR3 has 13 residues.

This chain joins TRBV27 and TRBJ2-1, with 9 bases fitting TRBD2. CDR1 and CDR2 (germline): MNHEY, SMNVEV (reference sequence). The V gene end was trimmed by 3 bases and the J gene end by 0 bases; junction bases not matched to a gene: 0. The CDR3 contains 15 residues. This CDR3 is CASSLTSGSYNEQFF. CDR3 coding DNA: TGTGCCAGCAGTTTGACTAGCGGCTCCTACAATGAGCAGTTCTTC.

The chain combines TRBV7-8 with TRBJ2-3; D not certain. The CDR3 is 14 amino acids. Germline CDR1 is SGHVS and CDR2 is FQNEAQ. V was trimmed by 5 bases and J by 5 bases, leaving 14 bases between them. CDR3 amino acids: CASSIRGFKDTQYF. CDR3 DNA: TGTGCCAGCAGCATCCGAGGTTTCAAAGATACGCAGTATTTT.

The rearrangement uses TRBV7-6 and TRBJ1-2; 7 nucleotides align to TRBD1. Germline trimming cut 5 bases from V and 11 bases from J; bases unmatched to any gene: 11. Germline V gene lookup returns CDR1 SGHVS and CDR2 FNYEAQ. The CDR3 is made up of 13 amino acids. CDR3 nucleotide sequence: TGTGCCAGCAGCCAGACAGGGATTCTACCTTACACCTTC. Protein sequence: CASSQTGILPYTF.